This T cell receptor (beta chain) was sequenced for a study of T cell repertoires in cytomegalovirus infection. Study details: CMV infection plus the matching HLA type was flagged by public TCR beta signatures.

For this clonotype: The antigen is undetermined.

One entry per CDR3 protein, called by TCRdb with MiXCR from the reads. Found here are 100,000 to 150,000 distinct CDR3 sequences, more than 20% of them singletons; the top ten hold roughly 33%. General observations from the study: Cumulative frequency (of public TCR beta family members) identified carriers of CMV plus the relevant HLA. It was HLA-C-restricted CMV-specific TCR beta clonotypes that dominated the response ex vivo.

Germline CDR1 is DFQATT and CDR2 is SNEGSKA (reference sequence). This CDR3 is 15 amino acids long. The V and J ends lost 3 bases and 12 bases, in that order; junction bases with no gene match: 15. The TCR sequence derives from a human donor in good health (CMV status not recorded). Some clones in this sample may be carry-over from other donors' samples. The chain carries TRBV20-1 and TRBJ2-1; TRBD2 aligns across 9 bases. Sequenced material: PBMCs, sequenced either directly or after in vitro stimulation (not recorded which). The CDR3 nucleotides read TGCAGTGCTAGTCATACCGGGACTAGCCCGGGGGGGCAGTTCTTC. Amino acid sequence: CSASHTGTSPGGQFF.